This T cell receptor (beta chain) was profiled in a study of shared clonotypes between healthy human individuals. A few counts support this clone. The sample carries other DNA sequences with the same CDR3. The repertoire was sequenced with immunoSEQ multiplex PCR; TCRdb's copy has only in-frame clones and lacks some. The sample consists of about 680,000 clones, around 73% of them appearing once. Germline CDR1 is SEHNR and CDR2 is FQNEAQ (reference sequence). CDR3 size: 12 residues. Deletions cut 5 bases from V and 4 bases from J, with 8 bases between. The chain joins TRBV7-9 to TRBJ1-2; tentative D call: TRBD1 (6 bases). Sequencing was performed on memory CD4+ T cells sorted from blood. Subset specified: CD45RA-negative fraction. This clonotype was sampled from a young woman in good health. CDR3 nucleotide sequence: TGTGCCAGCAGCCTGGACAGCTATGGCTACACCTTC. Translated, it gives CASSLDSYGYTF.